This T cell receptor (beta chain) appears in the sequencing data of a study of blood T cell repertoires in COVID-19. Whole-study context: The United States, Italy and Spain were the sources of the acute and convalescent COVID-19 samples. T cells, B-cell-depleted T cells, or PBMCs provided the cDNA or gDNA that served as material.

The CDR3 totals 14 residues. CDR1 and CDR2 from the germline V gene are MDHEN and SYDVKM. Trimming stripped 5 bases from V and 3 bases from J, with 14 bases between. Per the original methods: From reference gene primer amplification, estimates of nucleated cell counts were derived. Produced via immunoSEQ multiplex PCR; TCRdb's table is partial and in-frame only. That table gives V, J and clone size, and the DNA gave D and trimming. The repertoire holds some 250,000 clones, around 83% seen once, with approximately 6% in the top ten. The TCR was taken from a man older than 75 with acute or convalescent COVID-19. The chain combines TRBV28 with TRBJ2-7; D perhaps matches TRBD1 (5 bases). The sequencing input was peripheral blood. The CDR3 bases are TGTGCCAGCAGTGGTACGGGCAGGGTCTACGAGCAGTACTTC. Its translation is CASSGTGRVYEQYF. Full variable domain (outside the CDR3, taken from reference TRBV28 and TRBJ2-7): DVKVTQSSRYLVKRTGEKVFLECVQDMDHENMFWYRQDPGLGLRLIYFSYDVKMKEKGDIPEGYSVSREKKERFSLILESASTNQTSMYLCASSGTGRVYEQYFGPGTRLTVT.